This T cell receptor beta chain was identified in a study of T-cell memory formation after mild COVID-19. As for the study in general: TCR clusters mostly belonged to single donors.

The germline V gene encodes CDR1 SEHNR and CDR2 FQNEAQ (reference sequence). The CDR3 covers 18 residues. V lost 0 bases, J lost 1 base, and 3 bases stayed unmatched. This clonotype was recorded a few times. Its antigen is unknown. General observations from the study: Later expanders leaned CD4+, whereas day 15 to 85 contracting clones were balanced CD4/CD8.

Via MiXCR, TCRdb re-called the 5' RACE reads, giving one row per CDR3 protein. The repertoire holds 400,000 to 550,000 distinct CDR3 sequences, with around 25% as singletons. The rearrangement uses TRBV7-9 and TRBJ2-6; 10 nucleotides match TRBD1. The TCR originated in an adult woman who had mild COVID-19 (a few samples of this study predate the infection). Cell type and time point are not known. Sequenced material: PBMCs or a T cell subset sorted from them (not recorded which). The CDR3 loop is CASSLAPGQGSGANVLTF. The CDR3 coding sequence is TGTGCCAGCAGCTTAGCCCCGGGACAGGGGTCTGGGGCCAACGTCCTGACTTTC.